This T cell receptor beta chain was profiled in a study of shared clonotypes between healthy human individuals. The CDR3 runs to 17 residues. Germline V gene data show CDR1 as SGHRS and CDR2 as YFSETQ. The V and J ends lost 7 bases and 5 bases, in that order; junction bases with no gene match: 16. Some clones are missing from TCRdb's copy, which holds only in-frame ones; the method was immunoSEQ multiplex PCR. The table shows some 2,500,000 clones, with 92% occurring only once. The TCR was taken from a man aged 18 to 29 in good health. Some clones in this sample may be carry-over from other donors' samples. The chain joins TRBV5-1 to TRBJ2-5; 11 positions match TRBD2. The sequenced sample consisted of naive CD4+ T cells from PBMCs. Subset given: CD45RA+ positively selected. CDR3 DNA: TGCGCCAGCGTTCCCCGGGGCCTAGCGGGAGGAGCGGAGACCCAGTACTTC. Amino acid sequence: CASVPRGLAGGAETQYF.